These 25 T cell receptor beta chains were sequenced from one sample in a study of cytotoxic CD8 clonotypes in ibrutinib-treated CLL. Method: immunoSEQ multiplex PCR; TCRdb's copy keeps in-frame clones and lacks some. The sample carries approximately 340,000 clones, 67% recorded once. The sequenced sample was PBMCs, obtained after 36 months of ibrutinib treatment. The origin of the receptors is a human donor with chronic lymphocytic leukemia.

The chain uses TRBV11-2 and TRBJ2-7; 7 bases are a match to TRBD1. V lost 2 bases and J lost 5; bases outside the gene matches: 6. The CDR3 runs 14 residues. CDR1 is SGHAT, CDR2 FQNNGV, per germline. The CDR3 loop reads CASSLFPGGDEQYF. The DNA of the CDR3 is TGTGCCAGCAGCTTATTTCCAGGGGGAGACGAGCAGTACTTC.

The chain is built from TRBV15 and TRBJ1-5; 9 bases are a match to TRBD1. The CDR3 covers 16 residues. Germline CDR1 and CDR2: LNHNV and YYDKDF (reference sequence). The trim removed 3 bases at V and 1 base at J, leaving 4 bases unmatched. The CDR3, as DNA: TGTGCCACCAGCAGGGACAGGGGCCTAAGCAATCAGCCCCAGCATTTT. It specifies CATSRDRGLSNQPQHF.

This clone was recorded only once. J is TRBJ2-3 and V is TRBV4-1, with TRBD2 matching over 7 bases. With 1 base clipped from V and 0 bases from J, the junction kept 4 bases outside the gene matches. CDR1 and CDR2 from the germline V gene are MGHRA and YSYEKL. CDR3 length: 16 amino acids. In nucleotides, the CDR3 is TGCGCCAGCAGCCAAGCTAGCGGCCCTAGCACAGATACGCAGTATTTT. Protein: CASSQASGPSTDTQYF.

The chain uses TRBV18 and TRBJ1-1; D is unclear. The CDR3 consists of 15 residues. Trimming left V 3 bases short and J 4 bases short, with 15 bases between. CDR1 and CDR2 (germline): KGHSH, LQKENI. The CDR3 nucleotides read TGTGCCAGCTCACCGTTGGCGGGCCCGGGCACTGAAGCTTTCTTT. It is translated as CASSPLAGPGTEAFF. The full variable domain, with the rest looked up from reference TRBV18 and TRBJ1-1, is NAGVMQNPRHLVRRRGQEARLRCSPMKGHSHVYWYRQLPEEGLKFMVYLQKENIIDESGMPKERFSAEFPKEGPSILRIQQVVRGDSAAYFCASSPLAGPGTEAFFGQGTRLTVV.

The gene calls are TRBV7-8 and TRBJ2-5, with unresolved D. Trimming removed 8 bases at V and 1 base at J, with 8 bases between. Germline CDR1 SGHVS, CDR2 FQNEAQ. The CDR3 sequence is 12 residues long. The CDR3 DNA sequence: TGTGCCAGCCATCAGGTCCAAGAGACCCAGTACTTC. It encodes CASHQVQETQYF.

This clone was recorded a few times. J is TRBJ1-1 and V is TRBV25-1; possibly TRBD1 for D (6 bases). The CDR3 totals 11 residues. Trimming removed 7 bases from V and 11 bases from J, with 14 bases in between. Per the germline V gene, CDR1 is MGHDK and CDR2 is SYGVNS. Here the CDR3 DNA reads TGTGCCAGCATCCTTCAGGGGACCGCTTTCTTT. Translated, it gives CASILQGTAFF. The full variable domain, its missing parts supplied by reference TRBV25-1 and TRBJ1-1, is EADIYQTPRYLVIGTGKKITLECSQTMGHDKMYWYQQDPGMELHLIHYSYGVNSTEKGDLSSESTVSRIRTEHFPLTLESARPSHTSQYLCASILQGTAFFGQGTRLTVV.

The V call is TRBV11-3, the J call TRBJ1-4; D gene uncertain. Germline CDR1 and CDR2: SGHNT and YENEEA. The CDR3 spans 13 residues. Trimming removed 5 bases from V and 9 bases from J, with 13 bases in between. CDR3 in DNA: TGTGCCAGCAGCAAAGGTCCCGAACAAAAACTGTTTTTT. Protein product: CASSKGPEQKLFF.

Only a few counts were recorded for this clone. V usage is TRBV7-2 and J usage is TRBJ2-7, with D unresolved. Germline CDR1 and CDR2: SGHTA and FQGNSA. The ends were cut back, 3 bases at V and 3 bases at J, with 15 bases in the middle. The CDR3 contains 15 residues. CDR3 in amino acids: CASSLAIGVGYEQYF. CDR3 bases: TGTGCCAGCAGCTTGGCCATTGGGGTAGGCTACGAGCAGTACTTC.

This chain uses TRBV7-2 with TRBJ2-7; 8 nucleotides line up with TRBD1. The CDR3 is made up of 13 amino acids. CDR1 is SGHTA and CDR2 is FQGNSA in the germline V gene. The trim removed 3 bases at V and 5 bases at J, leaving 3 bases unmatched. Here the CDR3 reads CASSFGQGNEQYF. The DNA of the CDR3 is TGTGCCAGCAGCTTTGGACAGGGAAACGAGCAGTACTTC.

The CDR3 nucleotides are TGTGCCAGCAGCTTAGAGTCGTGGAGGCAGGCTTTCTTT. Protein product: CASSLESWRQAFF. V gene TRBV7-9 combines with J gene TRBJ1-1; no clear D. Trimming took 1 base from V and 11 from J, leaving 14 bases between them. Germline V gives CDR1 SEHNR, CDR2 FQNEAQ (reference sequence). The CDR3 has 13 amino acids.

This chain uses TRBV11-2 with TRBJ2-3; 8 nucleotides line up with TRBD1. The CDR3 covers 13 residues. Germline V gene data show CDR1 as SGHAT and CDR2 as FQNNGV. J was trimmed by 3 bases and V by 6 bases; bases with no gene match: 2. The CDR3 sequence is CASRQGGTDTQYF. The CDR3 DNA reads as TGTGCCAGCAGACAGGGGGGAACAGATACGCAGTATTTT.

The chain recombines TRBV27 with TRBJ1-5, with TRBD1 matching 10 bases. The CDR3 is 15 residues long. Germline V CDR1 and CDR2: MNHEY, SMNVEV (reference sequence). V trimming: 3 bases; J trimming: 3 bases; junction bases outside the gene matches: 2. DNA for the CDR3: TGTGCCAGCAGTTTCGGACAGGGGGACAATCAGCCCCAGCATTTT. Translated, it gives CASSFGQGDNQPQHF.

This clone occurred a few times. The chain is built from TRBV5-4 and TRBJ2-7; 9 bases align to TRBD1. Germline trimming cut 4 bases from V and 3 bases from J; bases unmatched to any gene: 5. Germline V CDR1 and CDR2: SGHNT, YYREEE (reference sequence). The CDR3 covers 14 residues. The CDR3 DNA is TGTGCCAGCAGCCGGCCGGGACAGGGCTACGAGCAGTACTTC. Translating it yields CASSRPGQGYEQYF.

The V call is TRBV19, the J call TRBJ1-2, with 9 bases identical to TRBD1. Germline lookup yields CDR1 LNHDA and CDR2 SQIVND (reference sequence). This CDR3 has 14 residues. Unmatched junction bases numbered 10, after V lost 7 bases and J lost 7 bases. CDR3 residues: CASNIGTGSGGYTF. Here the CDR3 DNA reads TGTGCCAGTAACATCGGGACAGGGAGCGGTGGCTACACCTTC.

The rearrangement links TRBV5-1 to TRBJ2-3, with 9 nucleotides matching TRBD2. V shed 4 bases and J 5 bases; nucleotides not matched to a gene: 14. CDR1 SGHRS and CDR2 YFSETQ come from the germline V gene. The CDR3 covers 17 residues. For the CDR3, the DNA is TGCGCCAGCAGCCCCACGACTAGCGGCAAGGGGGGAGATACGCAGTATTTT. This gives the protein CASSPTTSGKGGDTQYF.

There are a few counts of this clone. This rearrangement joins TRBV7-2 to TRBJ2-7, with D unresolved. The CDR3 spans 13 residues. V shed 2 bases and J shed 2 bases, with 7 bases lying between them. The germline V gene has CDR1 SGHTA and CDR2 FQGNSA. The CDR3 sequence: CASSLWLTYEQYF. CDR3 bases: TGTGCCAGCAGCTTATGGTTAACCTACGAGCAGTACTTC.

The count of this clone is one. V is TRBV5-4 and J is TRBJ2-7; TRBD2 is a possible D gene (5 bases). This CDR3 contains 12 residues. The germline V gene has CDR1 SGHNT and CDR2 YYREEE (reference sequence). Trimming removed 1 base at V and 7 bases at J, with 9 bases between. CDR3 sequence reads: CASSLIPGEQYF. The CDR3 DNA reads as TGTGCCAGCAGCTTGATCCCGGGGGAGCAGTACTTC.

V and J are TRBV29-1 and TRBJ1-1; the D gene is possibly TRBD1 (5 bases). The germline V gene encodes CDR1 SQVTM and CDR2 ANQGSEA. CDR3 length: 11 amino acids. V shed 6 bases and J shed 11 bases, with 16 bases lying between them. The CDR3 DNA reads as TGCAGCGTCCTAGGACATAAAGGGGCTTTCTTT. Residues: CSVLGHKGAFF.

V is TRBV5-1 and J is TRBJ2-3, with D tentatively TRBD2 (5 bases). The CDR3 totals 15 residues. Germline V lookup: CDR1 SGHRS, CDR2 YFSETQ. V was shortened by 1 base and J by 1 base, with 10 bases between the two germline ends. The CDR3 coding sequence is TGCGCCAGCAGCTTGATCGCGGGCGGCACAGATACGCAGTATTTT. It encodes CASSLIAGGTDTQYF.

This clone was counted between two and nine times. V and J are TRBV5-4 and TRBJ2-2, with no clear D. This CDR3 has 16 amino acids. Trimming left V 0 bases short and J 5 bases short, with 14 bases between. The germline CDR1 and CDR2 sequences are SGHNT and YYREEE (reference sequence). The CDR3 loop is CASSLARKSGTGELFF. CDR3 sequence (DNA): TGTGCCAGCAGCTTGGCCAGGAAGTCTGGTACCGGGGAGCTGTTTTTT.

This clone was counted once. V usage is TRBV9 and J usage is TRBJ2-7; 9 bases agree with TRBD2. V lost 4 bases and J lost 5; bases outside the gene matches: 10. The germline V gene encodes CDR1 SGDLS and CDR2 YYNGEE. The length of the CDR3 is 15 residues. The CDR3 region has the DNA TGTGCCAGCAGCCCTCCGGGACTAGCCGACCACGAGCAGTACTTC. Encoded protein: CASSPPGLADHEQYF.

J is TRBJ2-7 and V is TRBV19; D is unclear. Trimming took 5 bases from V and 3 from J, leaving 11 bases between them. CDR1 is LNHDA, CDR2 SQIVND, per germline (reference sequence). This CDR3 comprises 13 residues. The CDR3 loop is CASSPAVSYEQYF. As DNA, the CDR3 is TGTGCCAGTAGTCCGGCAGTTAGCTACGAGCAGTACTTC.

CDR3 bases: TGTGCCGCAAGGATGTCTGGGGAGGCCAACGTCCTGACTTTC. Encoded protein: CAARMSGEANVLTF. The chain carries TRBV28 and TRBJ2-6; D is unresolved. Between the trimmed V and J ends, which lost 11 bases and 6 bases, there was a span of 17 bases. This CDR3 region has 14 residues. Germline V CDR1 and CDR2: MDHEN, SYDVKM.

This clone came up a few times. This sequence joins TRBV2 and TRBJ1-1; D is possibly TRBD1 (5 bases). Germline values: CDR1 SNHLY, CDR2 FYNNEI. The germline V and J ends were trimmed by 6 bases and 8 bases, with 16 bases remaining between them. The CDR3 length is 13 residues. The CDR3 DNA follows: TGTGCCAGCAGCGAGGAGGGGAACTCCGAAGCTTTCTTT. Its translation: CASSEEGNSEAFF.

V and J are TRBV11-3 and TRBJ2-1; tentatively, D is TRBD2 (5 bases). Germline V gene data show CDR1 as SGHNT and CDR2 as YENEEA. V lost 5 bases and J 11 bases, leaving 16 bases between the germline ends. CDR3 length equals 13 residues. In DNA, the CDR3 is TGTGCCAGCAGCGCTGACTACCACCTAAAGCAGTTCTTC. Protein product: CASSADYHLKQFF.